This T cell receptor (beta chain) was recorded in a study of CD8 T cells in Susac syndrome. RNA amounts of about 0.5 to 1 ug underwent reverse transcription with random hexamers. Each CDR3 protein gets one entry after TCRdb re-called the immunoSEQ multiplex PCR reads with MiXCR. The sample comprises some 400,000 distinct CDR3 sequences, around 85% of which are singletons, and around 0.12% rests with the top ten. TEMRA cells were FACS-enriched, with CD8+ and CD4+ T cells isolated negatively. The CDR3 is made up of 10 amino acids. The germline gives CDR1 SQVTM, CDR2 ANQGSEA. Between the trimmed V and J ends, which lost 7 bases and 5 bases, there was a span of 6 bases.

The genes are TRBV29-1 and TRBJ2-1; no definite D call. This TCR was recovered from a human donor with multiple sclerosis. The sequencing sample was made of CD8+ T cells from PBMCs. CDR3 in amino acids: CSATDNEQFF. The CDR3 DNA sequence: TGCAGCGCCACTGACAATGAGCAGTTCTTC.